The entry below describes one T cell receptor beta chain. These data come from a study of shared clonotypes between healthy human individuals. Study-level information: The cohort comprised a couple of women and a few men. Their ages spanned 18 to 49 years.

The protocol was immunoSEQ multiplex PCR, while the TCRdb copy is restricted to in-frame clones and leaves out a portion. The sample lists about 2.4 million clones, 90% to 95% seen once, with approximately 0.36% in the top ten. Looked up from germline, CDR1 is SGHNT and CDR2 is YYREEE (reference sequence). Trimming took 3 bases from V and 4 from J; bases not matched to a gene: 11. This CDR3 is 17 amino acids long. The genes are TRBV5-4 and TRBJ2-7, with TRBD1 matching over 12 bases. The specimen sequenced was naive CD4+ T cells from PBMCs. Stated subset: CD45RA+ positively selected. The origin of this receptor is a man in his late teens or twenties in good health. Some clones in this sample may be carry-over from other donors' samples. This CDR3 reads CASSSKTGTGGLYEQYF. The CDR3 DNA follows: TGTGCCAGCAGCTCAAAAACCGGGACAGGGGGCCTGTACGAGCAGTACTTC.